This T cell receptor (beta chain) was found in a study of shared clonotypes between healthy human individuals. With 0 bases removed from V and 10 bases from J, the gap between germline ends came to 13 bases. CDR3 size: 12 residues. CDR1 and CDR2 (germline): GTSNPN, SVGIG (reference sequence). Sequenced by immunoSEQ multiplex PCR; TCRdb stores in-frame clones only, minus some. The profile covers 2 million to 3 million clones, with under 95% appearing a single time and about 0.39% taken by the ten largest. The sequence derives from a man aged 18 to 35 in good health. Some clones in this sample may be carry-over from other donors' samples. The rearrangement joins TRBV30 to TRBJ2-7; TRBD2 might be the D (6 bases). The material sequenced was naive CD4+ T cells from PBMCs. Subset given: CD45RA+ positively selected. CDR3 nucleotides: TGTGCCTGGAGTGTACCAGGGACTTACCAGTACTTC. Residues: CAWSVPGTYQYF.